This record looks at one T cell receptor (beta chain) sequence and its context. The antigen remains unidentified. Clones were sequenced by immunoSEQ multiplex PCR, and TCRdb holds only the in-frame ones, with some missing. The sample has tens of thousands of clones, about 86% seen once. The source of the sample is a study of T cell responses to AZD1222 COVID-19 vaccine. Study findings and constraints: Spike regions recognized by vaccine-associated CD4 TCRs spanned the protein, led by 160-218 and 743-854. White British donors predominated, females outnumbered males, and clonal diversity was possibly underestimated. Spike-specific TCR breadth and depth both grew after two AZD1222 doses. Nearly half of the spike-specific TCRs reportedly recognize variant regions that carry no mutations.

The CDR3 is 13 residues long. Per the germline V gene, CDR1 is SGHNT and CDR2 is YYREEE (reference sequence). V lost 3 bases and J lost 7; bases outside the gene matches: 4. The rearrangement joins TRBV5-4 to TRBJ2-3; 8 bases agree with TRBD1. This specimen was peripheral blood, taken 28 days after the second AZD1222 dose. The clonotype originates from an adult who received the AZD1222 COVID-19 vaccine. The CDR3 DNA follows: TGTGCCAGCAGCTATCAGGGGGCATATACGCAGTATTTT. Protein product: CASSYQGAYTQYF.